The next 23 T cell receptor beta chains were all read from a single sample in a study of cytomegalovirus exposure and HLA in healthy donors. Primers included in the PCR were 60 Vbeta and 13 Jbeta primers. Some clones are missing from TCRdb's copy, which holds only in-frame ones; the method was immunoSEQ multiplex PCR. The sample has about 140,000 clones, around 79% seen once. Sequences were obtained from PBMCs. The origin of the receptors is a male donor in good health and CMV-seronegative.

This clone has only a few counts. The chain links TRBV4-1 to TRBJ1-3, with TRBD1 identical over 8 bases. Germline V gene lookup returns CDR1 MGHRA and CDR2 YSYEKL. This CDR3 region has 14 residues. V was clipped by 3 bases and J by 3 bases; unmatched bases: 1. CDR3 DNA: TGCGCCAGCAGCCAGACAGGGGTTGGAAACACCATATATTTT. Protein product: CASSQTGVGNTIYF.

The V call is TRBV7-2, the J call TRBJ1-2, with D possibly TRBD1 on 6 matching bases. Germline loops: CDR1 SGHTA, CDR2 FQGNSA. V was clipped by 1 base and J by 4 bases, with 19 bases between them. The CDR3 totals 17 residues. CDR3: CASSLVGGGRGSYGYTF. The CDR3 bases are TGTGCCAGCAGCTTAGTTGGCGGGGGCAGGGGCAGCTATGGCTACACCTTC.

The chain recombines TRBV6-1 with TRBJ1-1, with D tentatively TRBD1 (6 bases). The CDR3 runs 12 residues. Germline lookup yields CDR1 MNHNS and CDR2 SASEGT. With 10 bases removed from V and 6 bases from J, the gap between germline ends came to 15 bases. DNA for the CDR3: TGTGCCACCCTAGGGGGAGAGCCTGAAGCTTTCTTT. Amino acid sequence: CATLGGEPEAFF.

DNA for the CDR3: TGTGCCAGCAGTACAGGATCCTACGAGCAGTACTTC. Translation: CASSTGSYEQYF. The chain is built from TRBV2 and TRBJ2-7; tentative D call: TRBD1 (5 bases). V was cut by 5 bases and J by 1 base, with 6 bases left in between. The CDR3 extends over 12 amino acids. Germline V gene lookup returns CDR1 SNHLY and CDR2 FYNNEI.

The chain joins TRBV5-4 to TRBJ1-1; TRBD1 is a possible D gene (6 bases). CDR3 length: 15 amino acids. V gave up 0 bases and J gave up 4 bases, with 13 bases separating them. Germline CDR1 and CDR2: SGHNT and YYREEE (reference sequence). The CDR3 DNA sequence: TGTGCCAGCAGCTTGGTCAGGGGATACTTCACTGAAGCTTTCTTT. This gives the protein CASSLVRGYFTEAFF.

The V and J genes are TRBV7-9 and TRBJ1-2, with 10 bases identical to TRBD1. The CDR3 spans 14 residues. Per germline, CDR1 SEHNR and CDR2 FQNEAQ (reference sequence). V trimming: 5 bases; J trimming: 9 bases; junction bases outside the gene matches: 9. For the CDR3, the DNA is TGTGCCAGCAGCGCCCCGGGACAGGGGATCAGCTACACCTTC. Translated, it gives CASSAPGQGISYTF.

Written as DNA, the CDR3 is TGTGCCAGCAGCTTAATGACAGGGGGCGGAGAGACCCAGTACTTC. Protein: CASSLMTGGGETQYF. This sequence joins TRBV7-6 and TRBJ2-5; 10 positions agree with TRBD1. Losses at the gene ends were 2 bases for V and 4 bases for J; bases not matched to a gene: 4. The CDR3 sequence is 15 residues long. CDR1 is SGHVS and CDR2 is FNYEAQ in the germline V gene.

The chain carries TRBV30 and TRBJ1-2; D unresolved. Per the germline V gene, CDR1 is GTSNPN and CDR2 is SVGIG (reference sequence). This CDR3 comprises 13 residues. Trimming took 0 bases from V and 8 from J, leaving 13 bases between them. In DNA form, the CDR3 reads TGTGCCTGGAGTGTACTCGGGGTATTAGGCTACACCTTC. Protein: CAWSVLGVLGYTF.

The J gene is TRBJ2-5, the V gene TRBV9, with 7 bases identical to TRBD1. After removal of 3 bases from V and 5 bases from J, the junction contained 10 bases not matched to a gene. This CDR3 region has 15 residues. CDR1 and CDR2 from the germline V gene are SGDLS and YYNGEE. CDR3 in amino acids: CASSALQGMEETQYF. The CDR3 nucleotides are TGTGCCAGCAGCGCTCTACAGGGGATGGAGGAGACCCAGTACTTC.

This clone was picked up a small number of times. The CDR3 DNA sequence: TGTGCCAGCAGCTTGGCCCTTGTCACAGATACGCAGTATTTT. Amino acids: CASSLALVTDTQYF. The J gene is TRBJ2-3, the V gene TRBV7-2; D is uncertain. CDR3 size: 14 residues. Germline values: CDR1 SGHTA, CDR2 FQGNSA. V lost 3 bases and J 2 bases, leaving 9 bases between the germline ends.

The chain uses TRBV2 and TRBJ2-1, with 13 bases identical to TRBD2. Per germline, CDR1 SNHLY and CDR2 FYNNEI. After removal of 7 bases from V and 6 bases from J, the junction contained 3 bases not matched to a gene. The CDR3 is 14 amino acids. The CDR3 protein is CASTRTSGSNEQFF. CDR3 nucleotides: TGTGCCAGCACCCGGACTAGCGGGAGCAATGAGCAGTTCTTC.

V gene TRBV2 combines with J gene TRBJ2-3; a weak D match, TRBD2 (6 bases). CDR1 is SNHLY and CDR2 is FYNNEI in the germline V gene. Deletions cut 3 bases from V and 2 bases from J, with 12 bases between. The CDR3 is 15 residues long. The CDR3 loop is CASSEGTGLTDTQYF. The CDR3 DNA follows: TGTGCCAGCAGTGAGGGGACTGGCCTCACAGATACGCAGTATTTT.

This chain joins TRBV28 and TRBJ2-5; 7 bases map to TRBD2. V shed 2 bases and J 4 bases; nucleotides not matched to a gene: 4. The CDR3 has 14 amino acids. Germline lookup yields CDR1 MDHEN and CDR2 SYDVKM. CDR3 coding DNA: TGTGCCAGCAGTTTAGGGACTATGCGAGAGACCCAGTACTTC. Its protein is CASSLGTMRETQYF.

Only a few counts were recorded for this clone. The chain has TRBV18 and TRBJ2-1, with 8 bases that match TRBD1. The V gene end was trimmed by 8 bases and the J gene end by 6 bases; junction bases not matched to a gene: 6. The CDR3 has 13 amino acids. The germline gives CDR1 KGHSH, CDR2 LQKENI. CDR3 in DNA: TGTGCCAGCGCAGGGACAGGAGGCAATGAGCAGTTCTTC. Translating gives CASAGTGGNEQFF.

The rearrangement links TRBV10-3 to TRBJ2-5; D uncertain. The CDR3 is 12 amino acids. Trimming stripped 0 bases from V and 3 bases from J, with 2 bases between. The germline CDR1 and CDR2 sequences are ENHRY and SYGVKD. CDR3 nucleotide sequence: TGTGCCATCAGTGAGTCCGAAGAGACCCAGTACTTC. It encodes CAISESEETQYF.

Only one count was recorded for this clone. The chain carries TRBV6-5 and TRBJ2-2, with 7 bases aligning to TRBD1. This CDR3 spans 14 amino acids. In germline, CDR1 is MNHEY, CDR2 SVGAGI. V trimming: 10 bases; J trimming: 9 bases; junction bases outside the gene matches: 14. CDR3 DNA sequence: TGTGCCACCGCGGACAGGAGCCCGAAGTGGGAGCTGTTTTTT. Amino acids: CATADRSPKWELFF.

The chain has TRBV9 and TRBJ1-1, with 10 bases lining up with TRBD1. The V and J ends lost 3 bases and 5 bases, in that order; junction bases with no gene match: 4. The CDR3 covers 14 residues. Germline V gene sequence: CDR1 SGDLS, CDR2 YYNGEE. DNA of the CDR3: TGTGCCAGCAGCGAAGACAGGGGGCTGACTGAAGCTTTCTTT. It specifies CASSEDRGLTEAFF.

This clone was picked up one time. The chain employs TRBV27 and TRBJ1-4; D unclear. From germline, CDR1 is MNHEY and CDR2 SMNVEV (reference sequence). Trimming removed 0 bases from V and 8 bases from J, with 7 bases in between. The CDR3 is 13 amino acids. The CDR3 loop reads CASSLSFLEKLFF. CDR3 coding DNA: TGTGCCAGCAGTTTATCGTTTTTAGAAAAACTGTTTTTT.

This clone was recorded only once. The chain joins TRBV6-4 to TRBJ2-6; 8 bases are shared with TRBD2. Trimming cost V 4 bases and J 2 bases; bases outside gene matches: 7. CDR1 is MRHNA, CDR2 SNTAGT, per germline. The CDR3 totals 17 residues. The CDR3 loop is CASSASSGGPGANVLTF. For the CDR3, the DNA is TGTGCCAGCAGTGCCTCCAGCGGGGGTCCTGGGGCCAACGTCCTGACTTTC.

The gene calls are TRBV2 and TRBJ2-3, with D tentatively TRBD2 (6 bases). CDR3 length: 14 residues. Between the trimmed V and J ends, which lost 8 bases and 2 bases, there was a span of 14 bases. Germline loops: CDR1 SNHLY, CDR2 FYNNEI. DNA of the CDR3: TGTGCCAGCTCTCCGGGACTTTACACAGATACGCAGTATTTT. This encodes CASSPGLYTDTQYF.

V usage is TRBV27 and J usage is TRBJ1-1, with 9 bases fitting TRBD1. The germline V gene encodes CDR1 MNHEY and CDR2 SMNVEV (reference sequence). Trimming at V came to 3 bases and at J to 0 bases, leaving 2 bases not matched to a gene. The CDR3 covers 15 residues. The CDR3 coding sequence is TGTGCCAGCAGTTTCGGGACAGGGTTGAACACTGAAGCTTTCTTT. Protein product: CASSFGTGLNTEAFF.

The chain carries TRBV19 and TRBJ2-5, with unresolved D. Germline V gives CDR1 LNHDA, CDR2 SQIVND (reference sequence). The ends were cut back, 3 bases at V and 3 bases at J, with 17 bases in the middle. CDR3 length equals 16 residues. The CDR3 coding sequence is TGTGCCAGTAGTATGTTATCTCCGACAAATAAAGAGACCCAGTACTTC. It yields the protein CASSMLSPTNKETQYF.

The gene calls are TRBV29-1 and TRBJ2-1; perhaps TRBD2 as D (7 bases). Germline V CDR1 and CDR2: SQVTM, ANQGSEA. The CDR3 contains 13 residues. The germline V and J ends were trimmed by 6 bases and 7 bases, with 16 bases remaining between them. For the CDR3, the DNA is TGCAGCGTAGCGGGACAAAGCCAAAATGAGCAGTTCTTC. Translation: CSVAGQSQNEQFF.